This TCR beta chain was sequenced for a study of T cell responses to AZD1222 COVID-19 vaccine. Across the study: It was second doses at about 4 or about 12 weeks that were pooled.

The CDR3 sequence is 12 residues long. The V and J ends lost 7 bases and 7 bases, in that order; junction bases with no gene match: 3. Germline CDR1 reads SGDLS; CDR2 reads YYNGEE. This clone was picked up one time. Only in-frame clones appear in the TCRdb table, and some are missing; sequencing was by immunoSEQ multiplex PCR. The sample holds 100,000 to 120,000 clones, approximately 90% seen once. The clonotype comes from an adult in good health. Specimen: peripheral blood, collected on day 0 of AZD1222 vaccination. The rearrangement links TRBV9 to TRBJ1-3, with TRBD1 identical over 9 bases. The CDR3 is CASRGQGNTIYF. The CDR3 DNA reads as TGTGCCAGCCGTGGACAGGGGAACACCATATATTTT.